This T cell receptor (beta chain) was captured by sequencing in a study of cytomegalovirus exposure and HLA in healthy donors. The PCR was carried out with 60 Vbeta primers and 13 Jbeta primers. The protocol was immunoSEQ multiplex PCR, while the TCRdb copy is restricted to in-frame clones and leaves out a portion. The sample carries about 170,000 clones, around 80% recorded once. The CDR3 spans 16 residues. Germline V CDR1 and CDR2: GTSNPN, SVGIG (reference sequence). Losses at the gene ends were 2 bases for V and 3 bases for J; bases not matched to a gene: 10. This clone was seen a handful of times.

V is TRBV30 and J is TRBJ1-3, with TRBD1 matching 7 bases. The sequencing sample was made of PBMCs. The clonotype comes from a woman aged 50 to 60 in good health and CMV-seropositive. Here the CDR3 DNA reads TGTGCCTGGAGTACCACAGGGGCACGGCTTGGAAACACCATATATTTT. It yields the protein CAWSTTGARLGNTIYF.